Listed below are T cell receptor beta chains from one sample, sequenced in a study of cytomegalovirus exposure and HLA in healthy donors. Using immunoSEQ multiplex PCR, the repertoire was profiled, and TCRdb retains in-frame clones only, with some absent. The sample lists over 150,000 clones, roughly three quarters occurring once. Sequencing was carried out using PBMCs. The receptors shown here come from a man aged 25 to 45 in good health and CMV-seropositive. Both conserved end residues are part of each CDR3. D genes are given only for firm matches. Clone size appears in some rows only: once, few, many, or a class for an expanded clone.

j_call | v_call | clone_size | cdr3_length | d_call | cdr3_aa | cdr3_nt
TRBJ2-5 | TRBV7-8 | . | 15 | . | CASSQAGHMKETQYF | TGTGCCAGCAGCCAAGCGGGACACATGAAAGAGACCCAGTACTTC
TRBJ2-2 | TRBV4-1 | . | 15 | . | CASSQVVQFTGELFF | TGCGCCAGCAGCCAAGTTGTTCAGTTCACCGGGGAGCTGTTTTTT
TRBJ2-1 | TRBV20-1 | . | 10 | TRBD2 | CSARLAGVFF | TGCAGTGCTAGACTAGCGGGAGTCTTCTTC
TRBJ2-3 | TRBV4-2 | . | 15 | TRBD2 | CASSHQRESTDTQYF | TGTGCCAGCAGCCACCAGCGGGAGAGCACAGATACGCAGTATTTT
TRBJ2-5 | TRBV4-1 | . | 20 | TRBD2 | CASSQRVGGSIAEIQETQYF | TGCGCCAGCAGCCAGAGGGTGGGAGGGTCCATAGCGGAGATCCAAGAGACCCAGTACTTC
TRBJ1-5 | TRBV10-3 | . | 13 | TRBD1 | CAIGGTGRQPQHF | TGTGCCATCGGGGGGACAGGGCGCCAGCCCCAGCATTTT
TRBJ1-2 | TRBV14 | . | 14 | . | CASSQKSRGYGYTF | TGTGCCAGCAGCCAAAAATCTCGGGGGTATGGCTACACCTTC
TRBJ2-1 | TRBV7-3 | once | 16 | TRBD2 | CASSPRTSPVYNEQFF | TGTGCCAGCAGCCCAAGGACTAGTCCCGTCTACAATGAGCAGTTCTTC
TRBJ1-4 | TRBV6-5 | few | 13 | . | CASSPGTFEKLFF | TGTGCCAGCAGTCCCGGGACTTTTGAAAAACTGTTTTTT
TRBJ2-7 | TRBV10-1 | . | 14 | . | CASSDGPGDDEQYF | TGCGCCAGCAGTGACGGCCCAGGGGACGACGAGCAGTACTTC
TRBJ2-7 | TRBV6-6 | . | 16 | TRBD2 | CASSYWTSGRSGEQYF | TGTGCCAGCAGTTACTGGACTAGCGGGAGAAGCGGCGAGCAGTACTTC
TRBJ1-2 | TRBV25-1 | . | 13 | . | CASSVGGGGRYTF | TGTGCCAGCAGTGTGGGAGGGGGAGGGAGGTACACCTTC
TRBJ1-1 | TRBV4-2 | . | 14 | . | CASSQVPQNTEAFF | TGTGCCAGCAGCCAAGTCCCCCAGAACACTGAAGCTTTCTTT
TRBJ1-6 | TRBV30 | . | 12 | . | CAWSVLYSPLHF | TGTGCCTGGAGTGTACTGTATTCACCCCTCCACTTT
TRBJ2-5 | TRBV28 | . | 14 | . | CASSLSTRTETQYF | TGTGCCAGCAGTTTATCGACTAGAACAGAGACCCAGTACTTC
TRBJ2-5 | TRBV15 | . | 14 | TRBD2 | CATSRVGLQETQYF | TGCGCCACCAGCAGAGTGGGACTACAAGAGACCCAGTACTTC
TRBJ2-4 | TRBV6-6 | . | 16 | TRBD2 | CASSRLAGGTKNIQYF | TGTGCCAGCAGTCGACTAGCGGGAGGTACCAAAAACATTCAGTACTTC
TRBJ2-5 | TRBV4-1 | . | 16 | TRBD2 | CASRATPSGRVETQYF | TGCGCCAGCAGGGCTACACCTAGCGGGAGGGTTGAGACCCAGTACTTC
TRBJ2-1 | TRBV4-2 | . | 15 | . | CASSQVVGGPNEQFF | TGTGCCAGCAGCCAAGTGGTTGGGGGCCCCAATGAGCAGTTCTTC
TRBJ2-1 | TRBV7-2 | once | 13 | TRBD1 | CASSFDRVGEQFF | TGTGCCAGCAGCTTCGACAGGGTTGGAGAGCAGTTCTTC
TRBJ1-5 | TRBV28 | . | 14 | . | CASSLLQPNQPQHF | TGTGCCAGCAGTTTATTACAGCCAAATCAGCCCCAGCATTTT
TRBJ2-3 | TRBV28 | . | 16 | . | CASTSAGGQGPDTQYF | TGTGCCAGCACCTCCGCGGGAGGACAGGGGCCAGATACGCAGTATTTT
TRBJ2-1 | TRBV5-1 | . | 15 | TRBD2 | CASSPGTSGYNEQFF | TGCGCCAGCAGCCCGGGGACTAGCGGGTACAATGAGCAGTTCTTC
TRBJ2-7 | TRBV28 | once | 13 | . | CASREGPGIRQYF | TGTGCCAGCAGGGAGGGCCCGGGAATCCGGCAGTACTTC
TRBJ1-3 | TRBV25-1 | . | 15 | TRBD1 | CASKGGSSSGNTIYF | TGTGCCAGCAAAGGGGGCTCGAGCTCTGGAAACACCATATATTTT
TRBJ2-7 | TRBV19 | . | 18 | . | CASSISDLGGFGSYEQYF | TGTGCCAGTAGTATATCGGACCTTGGGGGGTTCGGGTCCTACGAGCAGTACTTC
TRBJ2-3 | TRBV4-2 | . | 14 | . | CASSQDGSTDTQYF | TGTGCCAGCAGCCAAGACGGTAGCACAGATACGCAGTATTTT
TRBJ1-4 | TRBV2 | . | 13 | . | CASRGQEFEKLFF | TGTGCCAGCAGGGGGCAGGAGTTTGAAAAACTGTTTTTT
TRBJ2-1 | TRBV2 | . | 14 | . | CASSGEGQPNEQFF | TGTGCCAGCAGTGGAGAGGGACAACCAAATGAGCAGTTCTTC
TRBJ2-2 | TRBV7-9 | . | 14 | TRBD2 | CASSLGLAFGELFF | TGTGCCAGCAGCTTAGGACTAGCCTTCGGGGAGCTGTTTTTT
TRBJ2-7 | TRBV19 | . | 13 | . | CASSMSFTYEQYF | TGTGCCAGTAGTATGAGCTTTACCTACGAGCAGTACTTC
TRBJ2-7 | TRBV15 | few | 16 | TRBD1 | CATSRDLQQGVYEQYF | TGTGCCACCAGCAGAGATTTGCAACAGGGGGTCTACGAGCAGTACTTC
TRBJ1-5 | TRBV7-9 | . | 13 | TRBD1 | CASSLTGDQPQHF | TGTGCCAGCAGCTTGACAGGGGATCAGCCCCAGCATTTT
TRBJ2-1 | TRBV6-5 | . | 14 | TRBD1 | CASSYGQGQSGQFF | TGTGCCAGCAGTTACGGGCAGGGACAGAGTGGGCAGTTCTTC
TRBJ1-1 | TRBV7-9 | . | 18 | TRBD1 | CASSRGGEAATMNTEAFF | TGTGCCAGCAGCCGAGGGGGCGAGGCAGCGACCATGAACACTGAAGCTTTCTTT
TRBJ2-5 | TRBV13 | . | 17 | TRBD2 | CASSSLAGGWGGETQYF | TGTGCCAGCAGCTCGCTAGCGGGAGGTTGGGGCGGAGAGACCCAGTACTTC
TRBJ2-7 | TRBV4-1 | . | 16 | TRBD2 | CASSQESTSGNYEQYF | TGCGCCAGCAGCCAAGAGTCAACTAGCGGGAACTACGAGCAGTACTTC
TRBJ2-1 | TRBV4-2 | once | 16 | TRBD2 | CASSQGGLASYNEQFF | TGTGCCAGCAGCCAAGGCGGACTAGCTTCCTACAATGAGCAGTTCTTC
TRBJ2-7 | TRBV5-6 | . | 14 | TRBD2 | CASNRLAGQYEQYF | TGTGCCAGCAACAGACTAGCGGGACAATACGAGCAGTACTTC
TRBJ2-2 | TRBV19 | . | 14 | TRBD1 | CASRKTGGSGELFF | TGTGCCAGTAGGAAGACAGGGGGAAGCGGGGAGCTGTTTTTT
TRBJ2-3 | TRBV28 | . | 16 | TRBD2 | CASIPRRLAGAGGQYF | TGTGCCAGCATCCCACGGCGACTAGCGGGAGCGGGGGGGCAGTATTTT
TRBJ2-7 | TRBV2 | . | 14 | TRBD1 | CASSKDRASYEQYF | TGTGCCAGCAGCAAAGACAGGGCCTCCTACGAGCAGTACTTC
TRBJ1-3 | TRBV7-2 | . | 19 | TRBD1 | CASSKLSTLNRGAGNTIYF | TGTGCCAGCAGTAAGCTTAGTACCCTTAACAGGGGCGCTGGAAACACCATATATTTT
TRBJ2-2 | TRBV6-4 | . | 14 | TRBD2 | CASSETSGRSELFF | TGTGCCAGCAGTGAGACTAGCGGGAGGTCCGAGCTGTTTTTT
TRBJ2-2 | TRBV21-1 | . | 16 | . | CASSQEGLGDTGELFF | TGTGCCAGCAGCCAGGAGGGACTAGGGGACACCGGGGAGCTGTTTTTT
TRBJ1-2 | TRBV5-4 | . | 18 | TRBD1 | CASSRGTGGEIYTYGYTF | TGTGCCAGCAGCAGGGGGACAGGGGGCGAAATATACACCTATGGCTACACCTTC
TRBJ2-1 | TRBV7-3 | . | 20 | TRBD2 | CASSLNGLGAGAKSYNEQFF | TGTGCCAGCAGCTTAAACGGCTTAGGAGCGGGAGCCAAATCCTACAATGAGCAGTTCTTC
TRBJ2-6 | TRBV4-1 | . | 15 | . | CASSLQGSGANVLTF | TGCGCCAGCAGCCTACAGGGATCTGGGGCCAACGTCCTGACTTTC
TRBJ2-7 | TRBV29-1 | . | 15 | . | CSVEARFGTTYEQYF | TGCAGCGTTGAAGCCCGATTTGGGACAACCTACGAGCAGTACTTC
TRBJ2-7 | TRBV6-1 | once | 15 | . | CASSAPRLSSYEQYF | TGTGCCAGCAGTGCACCAAGATTGAGCTCCTACGAGCAGTACTTC
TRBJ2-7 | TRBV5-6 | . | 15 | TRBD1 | CASSLAFQGALEQYF | TGTGCCAGCAGCTTGGCCTTTCAGGGGGCGCTTGAGCAGTACTTC